The sequence of this T cell receptor (beta chain) was determined in a study of T cell responses to AZD1222 COVID-19 vaccine (dated by TCRdb to the early 2020s). In the study overall: A total of 230 to 250 trial participants underwent TCR sequencing, of whom roughly 210 received two doses of AZD1222 and roughly 25 received two doses of the MenACWY control vaccine. Trial participants were enrolled into age subgroups of 18-55, 56-69 and 70-plus years, which contained approximately 150, 30 and 60 TCR-sequenced participants, respectively.

The V and J ends are trimmed by 5 bases and 4 bases, leaving 11 bases between them. The CDR3, from cysteine to phenylalanine, totals 13 residues. Left in the record is the CDR3 DNA by itself, 39 bases read in frame from the first base. Worth noting for this clone: Its antigen is unknown. Nothing much larger sits one base from this clone, and base qualities are not available.

The CDR3 regions of human TCRbeta chains were subjected to immunosequencing. The authors' pipeline ran thus. Repertoire TCRs were matched against a reference library of SARS-CoV-2-specific TCRs generated with the MIRA antigen-specificity platform. Breadth meant the fraction of unique TCRs that were SARS-CoV-2-associated, whereas depth meant the fraction of total T cells that were SARS-CoV-2-associated. Using the MIRA data, each spike-specific TCR was mapped to the spike region that the TCR reacts to and placed in a CD4 or CD8 class. Log10-transformed breadth and depth values were compared by one-way ANOVA with Sidak's multiple comparisons tests. TCRdb provides this immuneACCESS table in a form limited to in-frame rearrangements. Some clones are lacking; in checked studies, under half of them reflect an unresolved V gene, and why the rest are absent is not known. V and J calls and clone size are given by that table; D and trimming were obtained from the DNA. This sample has some 140,000 clones in its table, and over 75% of those were observed once. 5% to 6% of the sample is in the top ten clones.

What the research found in general, with its limitations: Vaccine-associated CD4 TCRs spanned the whole spike protein, with dominant responses in regions 160-218 and 743-854. After two AZD1222 doses, both the breadth and the depth of spike-specific TCRs were significantly higher than at day 0 and than in MenACWY recipients. Because no day 14 peak-response samples were available, repertoires were characterized only after the peak T cell response. In the small 56-69-year group, the increase in depth fell short of significance, most likely because of low power. Reportedly, close to half of the unique spike-specific TCRs recognized epitopes lying outside the regions that are mutated in the B.1.351 and B.1.1.7 variants. Most participants were white British and females outnumbered males, and the authors suggested that clonal diversity may have been underestimated. Only five to seven AZD1222 recipients were SARS-CoV-2 seropositive at baseline, limiting conclusions about previously exposed vaccinees.

Explained via the paper, the time point label denotes: about 28 days (+/-7) after the second vaccine dose. AZD1222 recipients given second doses at about 4 weeks or at about 12 weeks were pooled, since spike-specific TCR depth and breadth were not found to differ between the two schedules. Vaccinee samples were obtained from the UK trials COV001 and COV002, which included a single-blind randomized controlled phase 2/3 trial of AZD1222 (ChAdOx1 nCoV-19) in healthy adults. For TCRbeta chain sequencing, PBMC samples were collected from trial participants at day 0 and at day 28 after the second dose. This TCR came from an adult who received the AZD1222 COVID-19 vaccine. Sequencing used peripheral blood, obtained 28 days after the second AZD1222 dose. The sequence joins TRBV12-3 or TRBV12-4 to TRBJ1-2; TRBD1 is possibly the D segment (6 matching bases). Here is the DNA: TGTGCCAGCAGTCAGGACAGCTTCTATGGCTACACCTTC. Translation gives CASSQDSFYGYTF.